The T cell receptor (beta chain) described here comes from a study of T cells in Graves' hyperthyroidism and ophthalmopathy (dated by TCRdb to between 2018 and 2021). About the investigation overall: Peripheral blood samples were taken at initial diagnosis, before any treatment was given. An independent validation cohort of around 19 hyperthyroidism patients and 17 patients who later progressed to ophthalmopathy tested prospective prediction of ophthalmopathy. TCR Vbeta CDR3 sequencing of 120 to 150 peripheral blood samples (over 40 ophthalmopathy, roughly 72 hyperthyroidism and about 17 progressor patients) is reported in the paper. The study also compared thyroid tissue and blood T-cell repertoires from about six Graves' hyperthyroidism patients. Following sampling, methimazole starting at 30 mg daily was given to hyperthyroidism patients, and high-dose intravenous methylprednisolone was given to ophthalmopathy patients. The approximately 98 discovery patients were randomly divided into training and test sets at a 7:3 ratio. To identify distinguishing TCR V-J signatures, a discovery cohort of around 98 patients was used, comprising 40 to 45 with Graves' ophthalmopathy and around 60 with stable Graves' hyperthyroidism. What the work shows at the level of the full study, not this receptor alone: No statistical method was used to fix the sample size in advance, and group allocation was not hidden from the investigators. During validation, the model predicted progression to ophthalmopathy a median of about 6.5 months ahead of onset, with roughly 65% sensitivity and under 85% specificity. Most expanded thyroid clonotypes (frequency above 0.001) were also detected in blood, a finding suggesting that blood repertoires may reflect thyroid immune responses. A 13 V-J signature model separated ophthalmopathy from stable hyperthyroidism, with just over 85% sensitivity and 81% to 83% specificity in cross-validation and 80%/75% in testing.

According to the germline V gene, CDR1 reads SQVTM and CDR2 reads ANQGSEA. Counted from cysteine to phenylalanine, this CDR3 has 14 amino acids. The sequence is cut down to CDR3 DNA, 42 bases in frame from base 1. Stable Graves' hyperthyroidism was defined as no progression to ophthalmopathy during 18 months of follow-up. Hyperthyroidism patients were aged 18 to 65 years and newly diagnosed, with disease duration of less than 2 months. Any patient with an uncontrolled infection, another autoimmune disease, pregnancy or lactation was excluded. Diagnoses relied on clinical symptoms, serum thyroxine and TRAb, thyroid ultrasound and orbital computed tomography. PBMCs were separated from under 12 ml of fresh peripheral blood using Ficoll-Paque density gradient centrifugation. Total RNA was extracted using Trizol reagent, and RNA quality was assessed on an Agilent 2100 Bioanalyzer. Comments on this clonotype: It has no known antigen specificity. The junction shows a germline mismatch at one end, possibly a read error.

Amplification of TCR beta CDR3 regions was carried out from RNA transcripts. For the first round of RT-PCR on the TCR CDR3, the HTBI primer set was used together with the Qiagen OneStep RT-PCR kit. Libraries were constructed in a second round of multiplex PCR, after which size selection and purification were performed. Paired-end sequencing of the libraries was performed with 100 bp reads on an Illumina HiSeq2000. The authors' analysis ran thus. SOAPnuke was used to process the raw data, throwing out any read that contained adapters or uncalled bases, had a mean Phred below 15, or lacked an exact constant-primer or identifier match. High-quality paired reads were merged using COPE v1.2.5, and each unique nucleotide sequence was defined as a clonotype. MiTCR v1.1 was used to align the clonotypes against IMGT TRBV, TRBD and TRBJ reference segments. Analysis was restricted to V-J combinations with a frequency above 0.0001, which covered roughly 99% of repertoires. The TCS score was defined as the ratio of F50 (clonal expansion) to E x V (chaos), calculated using BLOSUM62-based TCRdist between CDR3 peptides within each V-J. Welch's t-statistics and random forest reduced 500 to 650 V-J features to 10 to 15, which were used in a naive Bayes classifier (R e1071). Thyroid-blood repertoire similarity was quantified with the Morisita-Horn index. TCRdb ran its own pipeline on the public reads, namely fastp trimming at Q25 and MiXCR clone calling, and kept in-frame beta chains. Merged by CDR3 protein, the rows form single entries marked with the most common genes and DNA. TCRdb, not the authors, supplied the V and J calls. The sample includes about 840,000 distinct CDR3 sequences, with 35% to 40% observed a single time. Jointly, the top ten make up approximately 8.7% of the sample.

Sequenced material: blood. The chain links TRBV29-1 with TRBJ1-5; 7 nucleotides in the junction match TRBD1. This receptor was taken from a man aged 18 to 30 with Graves' hyperthyroidism. The CDR3 reads CSVSQGNSDQPQHF. The DNA reads TGCAGCGTTTCACAGGGGAATAGCGATCAGCCCCAGCATTTT.